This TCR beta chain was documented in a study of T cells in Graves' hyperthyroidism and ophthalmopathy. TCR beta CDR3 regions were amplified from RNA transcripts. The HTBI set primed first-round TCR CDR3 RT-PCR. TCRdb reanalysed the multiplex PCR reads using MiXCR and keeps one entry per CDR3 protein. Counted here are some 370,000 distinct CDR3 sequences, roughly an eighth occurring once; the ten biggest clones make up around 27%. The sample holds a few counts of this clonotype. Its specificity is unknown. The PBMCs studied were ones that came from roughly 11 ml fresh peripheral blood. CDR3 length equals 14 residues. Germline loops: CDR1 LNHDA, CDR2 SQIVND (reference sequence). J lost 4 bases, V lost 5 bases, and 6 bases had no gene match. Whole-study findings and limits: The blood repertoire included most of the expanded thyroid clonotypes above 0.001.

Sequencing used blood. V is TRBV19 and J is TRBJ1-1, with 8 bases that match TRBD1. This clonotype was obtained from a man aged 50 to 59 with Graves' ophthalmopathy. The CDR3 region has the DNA TGTGCCAGTAGTTTCGACAGGGGACTCACTGAAGCTTTCTTT. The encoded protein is CASSFDRGLTEAFF. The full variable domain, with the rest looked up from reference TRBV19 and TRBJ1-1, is DGGITQSPKYLFRKEGQNVTLSCEQNLNHDAMYWYRQDPGQGLRLIYYSQIVNDFQKGDIAEGYSVSREKKESFPLTVTSAQKNPTAFYLCASSFDRGLTEAFFGQGTRLTVV.